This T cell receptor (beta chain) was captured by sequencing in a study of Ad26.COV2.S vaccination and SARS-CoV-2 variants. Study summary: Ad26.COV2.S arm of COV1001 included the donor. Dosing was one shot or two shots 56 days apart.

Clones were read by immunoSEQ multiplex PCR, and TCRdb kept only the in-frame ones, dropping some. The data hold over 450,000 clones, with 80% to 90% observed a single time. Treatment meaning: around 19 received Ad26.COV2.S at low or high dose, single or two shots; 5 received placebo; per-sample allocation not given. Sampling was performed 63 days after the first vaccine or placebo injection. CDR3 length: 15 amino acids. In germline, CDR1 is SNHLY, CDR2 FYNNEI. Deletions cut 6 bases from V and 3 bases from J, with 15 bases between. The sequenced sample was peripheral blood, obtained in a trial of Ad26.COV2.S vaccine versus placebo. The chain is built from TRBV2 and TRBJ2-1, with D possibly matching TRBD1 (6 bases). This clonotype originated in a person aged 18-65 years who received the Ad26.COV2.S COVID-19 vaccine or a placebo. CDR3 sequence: CASRSSGANYNEQFF. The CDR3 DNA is TGTGCCAGCAGGTCGTCAGGGGCTAACTACAATGAGCAGTTCTTC.